The 32 T cell receptor beta chains in this list originate from one sample, sequenced in a study of blood T cell repertoires in COVID-19 (dated by TCRdb to 2019 to 2021). The protocol used for the library was the immunoSEQ multiplex PCR assay. TCRdb's version of the immuneACCESS table is confined to in-frame rearrangements and falls short of the full clone set. An unresolved V gene accounts for under half of the shortfall where checked; the remainder is of unknown origin. The sample table holds approximately 80,000 clones, of which 88% were seen once. The top ten clonotypes cover about 9% of the sample. Sample: peripheral blood. The receptor source for this set is a human donor in a cohort sampled during active COVID-19.

The rearrangement links TRBV19 to TRBJ2-7; D remains ambiguous. Germline V gene sequence: CDR1 LNHDA, CDR2 SQIVND (reference sequence). This CDR3 is 13 amino acids long. V gave up 2 bases and J gave up 6 bases, with 11 bases separating them. The CDR3, as DNA: TGTGCCAGTAGTATAAATTCATTCAGCGAGCAGTACTTC. Amino acid sequence: CASSINSFSEQYF.

This clone was recorded once. The V and J genes are TRBV29-1 and TRBJ1-1; a weak D match, TRBD1 (5 bases). Trimming cost V 6 bases and J 1 base, with 15 bases left between them. This CDR3 has 14 amino acids. Germline CDR1 is SQVTM and CDR2 is ANQGSEA. The CDR3 here is CSVPRVQENTEAFF. The CDR3, as DNA: TGCAGCGTCCCCAGGGTTCAGGAGAACACTGAAGCTTTCTTT. The whole variable domain, filled in from reference TRBV29-1 and TRBJ1-1, reads SAVISQKPSRDICQRGTSLTIQCQVDSQVTMMFWYRQQPGQSLTLIATANQGSEATYESGFVIDKFPISRPNLTFSTLTVSNMSPEDSSIYLCSVPRVQENTEAFFGQGTRLTVV.

The chain employs TRBV30 and TRBJ1-4; unclear D gene. Per germline, CDR1 GTSNPN and CDR2 SVGIG (reference sequence). The CDR3 has 12 amino acids. V was pared by 5 bases and J by 0 bases, with 4 bases between. CDR3 in DNA: TGTGCCTGGTCAACAACTAATGAAAAACTGTTTTTT. Encoded protein: CAWSTTNEKLFF. Supplemented by reference TRBV30 and TRBJ1-4, the full variable domain reads SQTIHQWPATLVQPVGSPLSLECTVEGTSNPNLYWYRQAAGRGLQLLFYSVGIGQISSEVPQNLSASRPQDRQFILSSKKLLLSDSGFYLCAWSTTNEKLFFGSGTQLSVL.

Only one count was recorded for this clone. This chain connects TRBV10-3 to TRBJ1-1; D not certain. V lost 3 bases, J lost 0 bases, and 5 bases lay in between. Germline lookup yields CDR1 ENHRY and CDR2 SYGVKD. This CDR3 is built from 13 residues. Here the CDR3 reads CAISDGVNTEAFF. The CDR3 DNA reads TGTGCCATCAGTGACGGTGTGAACACTGAAGCTTTCTTT.

For the CDR3, the DNA is TGTGCCAGCAGCCGGGACTCCGGCGCAGATACGCAGTATTTT. This encodes CASSRDSGADTQYF. The rearrangement joins TRBV6-4 to TRBJ2-3; TRBD2 is a possible D gene (6 bases). The V end lost 6 bases, the J end lost 4 bases, and 14 bases lay between the germline ends. The CDR3 totals 14 residues. Germline CDR1 MRHNA, CDR2 SNTAGT.

The chain joins TRBV27 to TRBJ1-3; 10 bases are shared with TRBD1. The CDR3 sequence is 15 residues long. CDR1 is MNHEY and CDR2 is SMNVEV in the germline V gene (reference sequence). Trimming at V came to 5 bases and at J to 3 bases, leaving 4 bases not matched to a gene. The CDR3 DNA sequence: TGTGCCAGCAGTGCCGGGACAGGGGTTGGAAACACCATATATTTT. Translated: CASSAGTGVGNTIYF.

The J gene is TRBJ2-2, the V gene TRBV1; the listed D gene, TRBD2, was not tested against the DNA. TRBV1 is a pseudogene. The length of the CDR3 is 16 residues. CDR3 loop: CTSSQDSGRQHRGAVF. Here the CDR3 DNA reads TGCACCAGCAGCCAAGATAGCGGGAGGCAACACCGGGGAGCTGTTTTT.

The V call is TRBV13, the J call TRBJ2-7; maybe TRBD1 (6 bases). The CDR3 has 16 residues. CDR1 and CDR2 (germline): PRHDT, FYEKMQ (reference sequence). V gave up 4 bases and J gave up 2 bases, with 18 bases separating them. DNA for the CDR3: TGTGCCAGCAGCTCTAGTACCCGGACAGTGCCCTACGAGCAGTACTTC. Encoded protein: CASSSSTRTVPYEQYF.

The chain uses TRBV5-1 and TRBJ2-1; no clear D. The CDR3 sequence is 15 residues long. V lost 0 bases to trimming and J lost 2 bases, with 9 bases between them. Germline CDR1 SGHRS, CDR2 YFSETQ. The CDR3 nucleotides are TGCGCCAGCAGCTTGGTCGAGCGTCCCTACAATGAGCAGTTCTTC. Amino acid sequence: CASSLVERPYNEQFF.

This chain joins TRBV29-1 and TRBJ2-2; D is unresolved. Germline V CDR1 and CDR2: SQVTM, ANQGSEA. The length of the CDR3 is 12 residues. Trimming stripped 3 bases from V and 4 bases from J, with 6 bases between. In DNA, the CDR3 is TGCAGCGTTGACGTTAGCACCGGGGAGCTGTTTTTT. This sequence encodes CSVDVSTGELFF.

This clone showed up just a few times. The gene calls are TRBV5-4 and TRBJ1-1; D is unresolved. The CDR3 has 14 amino acids. Germline-derived CDR1 and CDR2 are SGHNT and YYREEE (reference sequence). The V gene lost 0 bases and the J gene lost 1 base, with 7 bases spanning the gap. The CDR3 nucleotides read TGTGCCAGCAGCTTGGCAGGTAGGAACACTGAAGCTTTCTTT. Its protein is CASSLAGRNTEAFF.

The chain carries TRBV12-3 or TRBV12-4 and TRBJ1-2; D ambiguous. This CDR3 has 12 amino acids. Trimming took off 7 bases at V and 4 bases at J, with 10 bases between the two ends. CDR3 region: CASTLGSYGYTF. The CDR3 DNA is TGTGCCAGCACCCTGGGCAGCTATGGCTACACCTTC.

V gene TRBV19 combines with J gene TRBJ2-5; possible D gene TRBD1, 5 bases. Per the germline V gene, CDR1 is LNHDA and CDR2 is SQIVND (reference sequence). V was clipped by 3 bases and J by 1 base, with 12 bases between them. The CDR3 has 15 residues. CDR3 nucleotide sequence: TGTGCCAGTAGTATTTCGCAGGGTCTCCAAGAGACCCAGTACTTC. It yields the protein CASSISQGLQETQYF.

This rearrangement joins TRBV19 to TRBJ1-1, with D unresolved. The V end was cut by 6 bases, the J end by 4 bases, with 18 bases between. This CDR3 is 15 amino acids long. Per the germline V gene, CDR1 is LNHDA and CDR2 is SQIVND (reference sequence). CDR3: CASRRFGDSFTEAFF. CDR3 nucleotide sequence: TGTGCCAGTAGGAGGTTCGGGGATAGTTTCACTGAAGCTTTCTTT.

This clone showed up just once. The rearrangement joins TRBV7-2 to TRBJ1-2; 8 nucleotides agree with TRBD1. The CDR3 extends over 13 amino acids. In germline, CDR1 is SGHTA, CDR2 FQGNSA. V was pared by 7 bases and J by 8 bases, with 9 bases of the junction left unmatched. The CDR3 region has the DNA TGTGCCAGCACTTTGGACAGGGTAGGAGGCTACACCTTC. It encodes CASTLDRVGGYTF.

This rearrangement joins TRBV11-2 to TRBJ2-5, with D possibly matching TRBD1 (6 bases). Trimming shortened V by 1 base and J by 1 base, and 13 bases separated the two germline ends. The CDR3 length is 16 residues. The germline V gene encodes CDR1 SGHAT and CDR2 FQNNGV. Written as DNA, the CDR3 is TGTGCCAGCAGCTTAGCCATCCGGGACATCCAAGAGACCCAGTACTTC. Its protein product is CASSLAIRDIQETQYF.

The chain combines TRBV19 with TRBJ2-1; 13 positions match TRBD2. The length of the CDR3 is 15 residues. The trim removed 4 bases at V and 4 bases at J, leaving 1 base unmatched. CDR1 and CDR2 from the germline V gene are LNHDA and SQIVND (reference sequence). This CDR3 reads CASSTGLAGYNEQFF. CDR3 bases: TGTGCCAGTAGTACGGGACTAGCGGGGTACAATGAGCAGTTCTTC.

The sample holds one count of this clone. This rearrangement joins TRBV19 to TRBJ2-5; 11 bases align to TRBD2. Germline V gene lookup returns CDR1 LNHDA and CDR2 SQIVND (reference sequence). The junction had 4 bases not matched to a gene; V was cut back by 5 bases and J by 2 bases. The CDR3 covers 15 residues. CDR3 protein: CASSLGTSGQETQYF. CDR3 bases: TGTGCCAGTAGTCTTGGGACTAGCGGACAAGAGACCCAGTACTTC. The full variable domain, with the rest looked up from reference TRBV19 and TRBJ2-5, is DGGITQSPKYLFRKEGQNVTLSCEQNLNHDAMYWYRQDPGQGLRLIYYSQIVNDFQKGDIAEGYSVSREKKESFPLTVTSAQKNPTAFYLCASSLGTSGQETQYFGPGTRLLVL.

J is TRBJ1-4 and V is TRBV2; maybe TRBD1 (6 bases). This CDR3 has 15 amino acids. Germline values: CDR1 SNHLY, CDR2 FYNNEI. With 6 bases removed from V and 4 bases from J, the gap between germline ends came to 15 bases. CDR3: CASSHPRTDNEKLFF. As DNA, the CDR3 is TGTGCCAGCAGCCACCCCCGGACAGATAATGAAAAACTGTTTTTT.

This rearrangement joins TRBV30 to TRBJ1-1; TRBD1 aligns across 9 bases. This CDR3 is built from 14 residues. Trimming removed 3 bases from V and 3 bases from J; junction bases left unmatched: 5. Germline CDR1 and CDR2: GTSNPN and SVGIG (reference sequence). CDR3 sequence reads: CAWRTGGFDTEAFF. The CDR3 coding sequence is TGTGCCTGGAGAACAGGGGGCTTTGACACTGAAGCTTTCTTT. The full variable domain, with the rest looked up from reference TRBV30 and TRBJ1-1, is SQTIHQWPATLVQPVGSPLSLECTVEGTSNPNLYWYRQAAGRGLQLLFYSVGIGQISSEVPQNLSASRPQDRQFILSSKKLLLSDSGFYLCAWRTGGFDTEAFFGQGTRLTVV.

J is TRBJ1-1 and V is TRBV5-5; TRBD1 aligns across 8 bases. The CDR3 has 15 amino acids. Germline V lookup: CDR1 SGHKS, CDR2 YYEKEE (reference sequence). With 0 bases clipped from V and 4 bases from J, the junction kept 5 bases outside the gene matches. The CDR3 coding sequence is TGTGCCAGCAGCTTGGGGACAGGGAAGGGCACTGAAGCTTTCTTT. Its translation is CASSLGTGKGTEAFF.

The J gene is TRBJ2-4, the V gene TRBV5-1, with 8 bases identical to TRBD2. The germline gives CDR1 SGHRS, CDR2 YFSETQ. V was clipped by 7 bases and J by 2 bases; unmatched bases: 8. The CDR3 sequence is 15 residues long. The CDR3 sequence is CASSGTGGTKNIQYF. In DNA form, the CDR3 reads TGCGCCAGCTCTGGAACGGGAGGGACCAAAAACATTCAGTACTTC. The full variable domain, with the rest looked up from reference TRBV5-1 and TRBJ2-4, is KAGVTQTPRYLIKTRGQQVTLSCSPISGHRSVSWYQQTPGQGLQFLFEYFSETQRNKGNFPGRFSGRQFSNSRSEMNVSTLELGDSALYLCASSGTGGTKNIQYFGAGTRLSVL.

This chain uses TRBV5-1 with TRBJ2-5; TRBD2 is a possible D gene (6 bases). V was cut by 0 bases and J by 4 bases, with 19 bases left in between. Germline V gene lookup returns CDR1 SGHRS and CDR2 YFSETQ. The CDR3 is 17 residues long. This CDR3 is CASSLGLAGRQVETQYF. DNA of the CDR3: TGCGCCAGCAGCTTGGGTCTCGCAGGGAGGCAGGTAGAGACCCAGTACTTC. Variable domain in full (rest from reference TRBV5-1 and TRBJ2-5): KAGVTQTPRYLIKTRGQQVTLSCSPISGHRSVSWYQQTPGQGLQFLFEYFSETQRNKGNFPGRFSGRQFSNSRSEMNVSTLELGDSALYLCASSLGLAGRQVETQYFGPGTRLLVL.

This CDR3 reads CASSLVGLKNTEAFF. The CDR3 DNA reads TGCGCCAGCAGCTTGGTGGGACTTAAGAACACTGAAGCTTTCTTT. V and J are TRBV5-1 and TRBJ1-1, with D possibly being TRBD1 (5 bases). The V and J ends lost 0 bases and 1 base respectively, with 10 bases between them. Per the germline V gene, CDR1 is SGHRS and CDR2 is YFSETQ. The CDR3 length is 15 residues.

The chain links TRBV3-1 (or the pseudogene TRBV3-2) to TRBJ1-1; unclear D gene. The CDR3 sequence is 12 residues long. The V gene's germline CDR1 is LGHDT and CDR2 YNNKEL (reference sequence). Trimming shortened V by 0 bases and J by 7 bases, and 6 bases separated the two germline ends. The CDR3 DNA follows: TGTGCCAGCAGCCAAGATCTAAGTGAAGCTTTCTTT. This sequence encodes CASSQDLSEAFF.

This clone was counted a single time. J is TRBJ1-3 and V is TRBV18; D call uncertain. Trimming took 2 bases from V and 0 from J, leaving 11 bases between them. The CDR3 is 16 amino acids. Germline CDR1 reads KGHSH; CDR2 reads LQKENI. CDR3 in DNA: TGTGCCAGCTCACCAGGTGCCACTTACTCTGGAAACACCATATATTTT. It yields the protein CASSPGATYSGNTIYF. The full variable domain, in which reference TRBV18 and TRBJ1-3 provide the parts outside the CDR3, is NAGVMQNPRHLVRRRGQEARLRCSPMKGHSHVYWYRQLPEEGLKFMVYLQKENIIDESGMPKERFSAEFPKEGPSILRIQQVVRGDSAAYFCASSPGATYSGNTIYFGEGSWLTVV.

This sequence joins TRBV15 and TRBJ2-3, with D maybe TRBD1 (5 bases). The CDR3 covers 17 residues. CDR1 and CDR2 from the germline V gene are LNHNV and YYDKDF (reference sequence). V lost 1 base, J lost 0 bases, and 14 bases lay in between. CDR3 region: CATSRGGGDSSTDTQYF. DNA of the CDR3: TGTGCCACCAGCAGAGGGGGTGGAGACAGTAGCACAGATACGCAGTATTTT.

V is TRBV29-1 and J is TRBJ2-1; 12 nucleotides line up with TRBD2. The CDR3 has 14 residues. Trimming took 1 base from V and 9 from J; bases not matched to a gene: 4. Germline loops: CDR1 SQVTM, CDR2 ANQGSEA. In DNA, the CDR3 is TGCAGCGTTGAAGCTAGCGGGAGGGCCTTTGAGCAGTTCTTC. This encodes CSVEASGRAFEQFF.

This clone was detected only once. V gene TRBV29-1 combines with J gene TRBJ2-3, with a possible D match to TRBD2 (6 bases). The CDR3 runs to 15 residues. Germline V lookup: CDR1 SQVTM, CDR2 ANQGSEA. Trimming pared 6 bases from V and 0 bases from J, leaving 16 bases between. This CDR3 is CSVLILASSTDTQYF. DNA for the CDR3: TGCAGCGTCCTAATACTAGCTTCTAGCACAGATACGCAGTATTTT.

The chain has TRBV18 and TRBJ2-2; D is uncertain. Germline V gene lookup returns CDR1 KGHSH and CDR2 LQKENI. The CDR3 is 13 residues long. Trimming left V 3 bases short and J 6 bases short, with 8 bases between. The CDR3 reads CASSPLDPGELFF. Written as DNA, the CDR3 is TGTGCCAGCTCACCGTTAGATCCCGGGGAGCTGTTTTTT. The variable domain in full, with the rest retrieved from reference TRBV18 and TRBJ2-2, is NAGVMQNPRHLVRRRGQEARLRCSPMKGHSHVYWYRQLPEEGLKFMVYLQKENIIDESGMPKERFSAEFPKEGPSILRIQQVVRGDSAAYFCASSPLDPGELFFGEGSRLTVL.

This chain uses TRBV5-1 with TRBJ2-1, with D perhaps matching TRBD1 (6 bases). V was clipped by 1 base and J by 6 bases, with 8 bases between them. Germline CDR1 SGHRS, CDR2 YFSETQ. The CDR3 runs to 13 residues. In DNA, the CDR3 is TGCGCCAGCAGCTTGCCAGGGGTCAATGAGCAGTTCTTC. This gives the protein CASSLPGVNEQFF. The complete variable domain, with remaining parts taken from reference TRBV5-1 and TRBJ2-1, reads KAGVTQTPRYLIKTRGQQVTLSCSPISGHRSVSWYQQTPGQGLQFLFEYFSETQRNKGNFPGRFSGRQFSNSRSEMNVSTLELGDSALYLCASSLPGVNEQFFGPGTRLTVL.

Here the CDR3 reads CASSLVAGAAYNEQFF. The DNA for the CDR3 is TGTGCCAGCAGCTTAGTCGCGGGGGCCGCCTACAATGAGCAGTTCTTC. J is TRBJ2-1 and V is TRBV7-8; possible D gene TRBD2, 7 bases. CDR1 SGHVS and CDR2 FQNEAQ come from the germline V gene. The CDR3 has 16 residues. Trimming cost V 1 base and J 2 bases, with 12 bases left between them.